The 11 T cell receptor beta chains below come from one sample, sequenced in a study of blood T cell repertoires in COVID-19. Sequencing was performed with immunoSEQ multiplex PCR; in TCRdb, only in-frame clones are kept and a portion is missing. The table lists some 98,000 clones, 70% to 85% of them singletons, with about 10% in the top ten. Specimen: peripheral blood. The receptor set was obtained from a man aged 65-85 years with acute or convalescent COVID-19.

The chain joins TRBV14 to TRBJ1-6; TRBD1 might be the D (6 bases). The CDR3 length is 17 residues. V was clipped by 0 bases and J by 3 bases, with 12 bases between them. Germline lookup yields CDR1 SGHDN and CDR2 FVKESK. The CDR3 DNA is TGTGCCAGCAGCCAAGATCGGCCAGGGGTCTATAATTCACCCCTCCACTTT. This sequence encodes CASSQDRPGVYNSPLHF.

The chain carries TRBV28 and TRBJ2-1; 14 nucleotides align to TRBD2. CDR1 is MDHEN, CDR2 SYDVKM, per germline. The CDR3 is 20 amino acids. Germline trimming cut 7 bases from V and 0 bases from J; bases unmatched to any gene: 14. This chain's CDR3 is CASKPSQTSGRAFSYNEQFF. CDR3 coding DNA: TGTGCCAGCAAGCCCTCCCAGACTAGCGGGAGGGCCTTCTCCTACAATGAGCAGTTCTTC.

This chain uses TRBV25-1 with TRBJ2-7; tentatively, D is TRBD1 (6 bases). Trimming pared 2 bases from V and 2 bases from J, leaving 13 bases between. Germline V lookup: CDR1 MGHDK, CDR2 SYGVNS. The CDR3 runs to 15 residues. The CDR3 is CASSERSQGPYEQYF. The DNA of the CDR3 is TGTGCCAGCAGTGAAAGGTCCCAGGGGCCCTACGAGCAGTACTTC.

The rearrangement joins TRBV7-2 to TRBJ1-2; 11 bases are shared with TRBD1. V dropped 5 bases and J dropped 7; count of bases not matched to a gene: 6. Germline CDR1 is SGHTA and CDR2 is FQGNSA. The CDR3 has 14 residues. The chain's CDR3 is CASSLWTGGSGYTF. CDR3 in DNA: TGTGCCAGCAGCCTTTGGACAGGGGGCTCTGGCTACACCTTC.

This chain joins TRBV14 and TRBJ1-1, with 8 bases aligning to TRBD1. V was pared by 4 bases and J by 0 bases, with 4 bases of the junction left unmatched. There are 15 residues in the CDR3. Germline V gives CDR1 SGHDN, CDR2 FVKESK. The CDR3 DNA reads TGTGCCAGCAGCCCTTGGACAGGGATGAACACTGAAGCTTTCTTT. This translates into CASSPWTGMNTEAFF.

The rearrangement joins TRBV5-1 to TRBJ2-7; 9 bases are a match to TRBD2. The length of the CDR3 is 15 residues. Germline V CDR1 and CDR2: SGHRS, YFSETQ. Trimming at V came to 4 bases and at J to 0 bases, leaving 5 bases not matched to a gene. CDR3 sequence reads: CASSPSGVSSYEQYF. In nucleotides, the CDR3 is TGCGCCAGCAGCCCTAGCGGGGTGAGCTCCTACGAGCAGTACTTC.

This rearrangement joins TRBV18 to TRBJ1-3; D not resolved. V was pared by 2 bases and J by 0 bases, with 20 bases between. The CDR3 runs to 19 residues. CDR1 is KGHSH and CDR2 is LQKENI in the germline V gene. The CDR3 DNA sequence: TGTGCCAGCTCACCAATGAGAACCCGTTCGGGAAGCTCTGGAAACACCATATATTTT. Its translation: CASSPMRTRSGSSGNTIYF. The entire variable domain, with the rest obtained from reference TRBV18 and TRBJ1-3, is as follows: NAGVMQNPRHLVRRRGQEARLRCSPMKGHSHVYWYRQLPEEGLKFMVYLQKENIIDESGMPKERFSAEFPKEGPSILRIQQVVRGDSAAYFCASSPMRTRSGSSGNTIYFGEGSWLTVV.

The chain's CDR3 is CASSDSRAGGSGNTIYF. CDR3 in DNA: TGTGCCAGCAGTGACTCTAGGGCAGGGGGCTCTGGAAACACCATATATTTT. This chain connects TRBV6-4 to TRBJ1-3; 7 positions agree with TRBD1. The length of the CDR3 is 17 residues. V was pared by 0 bases and J by 0 bases, with 5 bases of the junction left unmatched. Per the germline V gene, CDR1 is MRHNA and CDR2 is SNTAGT.

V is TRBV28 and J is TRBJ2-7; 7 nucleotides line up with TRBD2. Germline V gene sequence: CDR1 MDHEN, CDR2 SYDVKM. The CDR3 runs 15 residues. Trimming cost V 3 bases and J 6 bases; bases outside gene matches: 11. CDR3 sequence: CASSFQRDPVFEQYF. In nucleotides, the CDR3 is TGTGCCAGCAGTTTTCAGCGGGATCCGGTCTTCGAGCAGTACTTC.

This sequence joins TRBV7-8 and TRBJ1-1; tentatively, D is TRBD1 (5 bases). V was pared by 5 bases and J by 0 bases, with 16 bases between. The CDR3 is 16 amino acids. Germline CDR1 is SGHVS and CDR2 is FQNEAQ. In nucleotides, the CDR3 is TGTGCCAGCAGCCCCCGGCAGCAGGGTATGAACACTGAAGCTTTCTTT. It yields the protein CASSPRQQGMNTEAFF.

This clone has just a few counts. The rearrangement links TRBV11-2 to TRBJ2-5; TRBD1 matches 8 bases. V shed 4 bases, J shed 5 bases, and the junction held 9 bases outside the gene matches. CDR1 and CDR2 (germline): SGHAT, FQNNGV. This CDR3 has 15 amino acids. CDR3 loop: CASSSPLTGVETQYF. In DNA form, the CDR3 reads TGTGCCAGCAGCTCCCCTTTGACAGGGGTCGAGACCCAGTACTTC.